This T cell receptor beta chain was profiled in a study of early T cells in non-severe SARS-CoV-2 infection. This CDR3 has 18 amino acids. Germline V gives CDR1 LGHDT, CDR2 YNNKEL (reference sequence). The V gene lost 4 bases and the J gene lost 2 bases, with 20 bases spanning the gap. Each single cDNA molecule received a unique molecular identifier. TCRdb processed the 5' RACE reads anew with MiXCR; each CDR3 protein has one entry. The repertoire holds 55,000 to 70,000 distinct CDR3 sequences, with 4.5% to 7% as singletons. This clonotype was observed at least ten times. Sequencing was done on a sample of whole blood. The origin of this receptor is an adult who was a healthcare worker with PCR-confirmed SARS-CoV-2 infection or an uninfected control (not recorded which). V is TRBV3-1 and J is TRBJ2-2, with D unclear. The CDR3 coding sequence is TGTGCCAGCAGCCGACGGACCCCTTCTACGGGTAACACCGGGGAGCTGTTTTTT. As protein: CASSRRTPSTGNTGELFF.